The 3 T cell receptor beta chains listed next were all sequenced from one sample in a study of neoadjuvant anti-PD-1 for oral cavity cancer. The repertoire was sequenced with immunoSEQ multiplex PCR; TCRdb's copy has only in-frame clones and lacks some. The sample records approximately 42,000 clones, 77% being singletons. The time point denotes: after neoadjuvant nivolumab, at surgical resection. The sequencing used PBMCs, collected after nivolumab (anti-PD-1) treatment. These receptors were obtained from a person aged 35 to 85 with oral cavity squamous cell carcinoma.

The CDR3 DNA is TGCGCCAGCAGCTACCGGGACCTTTCCCGTGATACGCAGTATTTT. It specifies CASSYRDLSRDTQYF. The V gene is TRBV5-1, the J gene TRBJ2-3, with D possibly called TRBD1 or TRBD2 (5 bases each). V was trimmed by 3 bases and J by 6 bases, leaving 17 bases between them. This CDR3 is 15 amino acids long. Germline V gene lookup returns CDR1 SGHRS and CDR2 YFSETQ.

J is TRBJ2-5 and V is TRBV4-2; no definite D call. Germline lookup yields CDR1 LGHNA and CDR2 YNFKEQ. This CDR3 has 15 residues. V shed 1 base and J shed 2 bases, with 11 bases lying between them. The CDR3 DNA reads as TGTGCCAGCAGCCAAGGAGTGCAAGGGCAAGAGACCCAGTACTTC. Amino acids: CASSQGVQGQETQYF.

The chain uses TRBV9 and TRBJ1-5; D perhaps matches TRBD1 (6 bases). The ends were cut back, 4 bases at V and 2 bases at J, with 16 bases in the middle. This CDR3 contains 16 residues. Germline loops: CDR1 SGDLS, CDR2 YYNGEE. The CDR3 here is CASSREGGLGNQPQHF. The CDR3 DNA is TGTGCCAGCAGCCGGGAGGGGGGTCTGGGCAATCAGCCCCAGCATTTT.